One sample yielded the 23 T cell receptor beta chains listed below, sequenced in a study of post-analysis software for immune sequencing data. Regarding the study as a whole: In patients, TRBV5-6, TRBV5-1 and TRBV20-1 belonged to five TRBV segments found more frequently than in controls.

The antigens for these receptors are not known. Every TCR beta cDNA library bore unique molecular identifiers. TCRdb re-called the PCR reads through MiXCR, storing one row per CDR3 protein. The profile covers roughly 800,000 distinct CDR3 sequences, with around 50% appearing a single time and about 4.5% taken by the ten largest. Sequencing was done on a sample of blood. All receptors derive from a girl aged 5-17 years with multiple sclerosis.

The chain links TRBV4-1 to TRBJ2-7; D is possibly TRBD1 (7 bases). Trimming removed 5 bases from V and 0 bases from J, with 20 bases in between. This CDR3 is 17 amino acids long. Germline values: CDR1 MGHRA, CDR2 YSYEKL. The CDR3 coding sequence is TGCGCCAGCAGCGAAGGGCCCAGGGGGGCCTACTCCTACGAGCAGTACTTC. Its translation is CASSEGPRGAYSYEQYF.

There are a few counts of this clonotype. The CDR3 spells CASSQRYIQYF. DNA for the CDR3: TGTGCCAGCAGTCAGAGGTACATTCAGTACTTC. The chain combines TRBV28 with TRBJ2-4, with no clear D. The CDR3 is 11 amino acids. Trimming removed 5 bases at V and 8 bases at J, with 7 bases between. Germline V gene sequence: CDR1 MDHEN, CDR2 SYDVKM.

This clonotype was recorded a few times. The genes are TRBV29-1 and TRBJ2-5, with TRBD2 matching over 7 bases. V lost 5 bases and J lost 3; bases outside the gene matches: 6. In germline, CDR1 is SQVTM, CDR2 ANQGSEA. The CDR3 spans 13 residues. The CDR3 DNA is TGCAGCGTTCGAAAAGCGGGAAAAGAGACCCAGTACTTC. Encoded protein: CSVRKAGKETQYF.

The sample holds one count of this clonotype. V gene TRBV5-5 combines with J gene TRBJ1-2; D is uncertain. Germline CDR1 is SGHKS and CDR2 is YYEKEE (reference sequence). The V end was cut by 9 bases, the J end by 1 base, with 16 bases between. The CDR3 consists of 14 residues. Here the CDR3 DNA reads TGTGCCACCACGAGGGAGGTCGGTAACTATGGCTACACCTTC. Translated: CATTREVGNYGYTF.

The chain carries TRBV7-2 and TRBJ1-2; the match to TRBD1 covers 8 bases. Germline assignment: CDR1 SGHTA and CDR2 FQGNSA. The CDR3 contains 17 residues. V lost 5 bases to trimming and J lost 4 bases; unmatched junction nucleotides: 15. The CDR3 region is CASSLGQGALLGYGYTF. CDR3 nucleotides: TGTGCCAGCAGCCTAGGACAGGGAGCCCTTTTGGGCTATGGCTACACCTTC.

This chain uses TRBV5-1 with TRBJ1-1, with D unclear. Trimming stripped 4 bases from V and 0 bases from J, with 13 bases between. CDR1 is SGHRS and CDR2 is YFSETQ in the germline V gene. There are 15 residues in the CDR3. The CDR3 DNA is TGCGCCAGCAGCCGTAGGAGTATACTGAACACTGAAGCTTTCTTT. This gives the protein CASSRRSILNTEAFF.

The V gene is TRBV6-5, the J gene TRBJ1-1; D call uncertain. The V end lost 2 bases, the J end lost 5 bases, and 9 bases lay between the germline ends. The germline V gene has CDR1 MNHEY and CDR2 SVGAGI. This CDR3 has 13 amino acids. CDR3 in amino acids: CASSYQVSTEAFF. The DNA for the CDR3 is TGTGCCAGCAGTTACCAGGTGTCTACTGAAGCTTTCTTT.

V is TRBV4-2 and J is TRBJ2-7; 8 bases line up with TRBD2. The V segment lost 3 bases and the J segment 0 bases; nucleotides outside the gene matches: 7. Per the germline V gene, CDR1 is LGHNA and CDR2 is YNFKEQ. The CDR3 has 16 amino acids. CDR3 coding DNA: TGTGCCAGCAGCCATATTAGCGGGACGAGCTCCTACGAGCAGTACTTC. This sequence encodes CASSHISGTSSYEQYF.

The CDR3 nucleotides read TGCAGTGCTGCACAGGGCTCCTACGAGCAGTACTTC. Translated, it gives CSAAQGSYEQYF. The V and J genes are TRBV20-1 and TRBJ2-4, with D perhaps TRBD1 (6 bases). The J call may be faulty, since TRBJ2-7 better matches the DNA end. This CDR3 has 12 amino acids. Germline V gives CDR1 DFQATT, CDR2 SNEGSKA (reference sequence).

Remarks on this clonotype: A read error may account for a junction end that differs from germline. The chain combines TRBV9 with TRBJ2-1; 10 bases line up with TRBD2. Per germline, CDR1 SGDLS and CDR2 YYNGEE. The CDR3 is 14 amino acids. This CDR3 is CANSAILAGSEQFF. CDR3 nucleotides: TGTGCCAACAGCGCTATACTAGCGGGATCTGAGCAGTTCTTC.

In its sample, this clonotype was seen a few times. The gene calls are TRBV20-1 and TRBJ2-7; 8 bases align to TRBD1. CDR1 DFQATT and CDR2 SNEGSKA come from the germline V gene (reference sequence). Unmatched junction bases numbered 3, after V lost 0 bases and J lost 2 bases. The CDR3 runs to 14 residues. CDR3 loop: CSARDNRGTYEQYF. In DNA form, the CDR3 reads TGCAGTGCTAGAGATAACAGGGGGACCTACGAGCAGTACTTC.

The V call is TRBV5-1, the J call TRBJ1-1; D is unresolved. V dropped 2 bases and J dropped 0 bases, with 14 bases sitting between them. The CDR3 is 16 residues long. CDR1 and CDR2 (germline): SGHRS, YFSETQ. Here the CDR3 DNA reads TGCGCCAGCAGCTTATTTCCCGGACGGATGAACACTGAAGCTTTCTTT. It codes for CASSLFPGRMNTEAFF.

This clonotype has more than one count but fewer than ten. CDR3 in amino acids: CSVEDSFFYNEQFF. The DNA for the CDR3 is TGCAGCGTTGAAGACAGCTTCTTTTACAATGAGCAGTTCTTC. V usage is TRBV29-1 and J usage is TRBJ2-1; D not certain. Trimming removed 0 bases at V and 4 bases at J, with 10 bases between. The CDR3 runs to 14 residues. Germline V gene sequence: CDR1 SQVTM, CDR2 ANQGSEA.

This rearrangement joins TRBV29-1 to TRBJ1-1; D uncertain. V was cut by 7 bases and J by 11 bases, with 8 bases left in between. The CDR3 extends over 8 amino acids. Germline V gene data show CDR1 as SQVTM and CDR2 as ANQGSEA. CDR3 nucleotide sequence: TGCAGCGCGGATAGGGCTTTCTTT. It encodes CSADRAFF. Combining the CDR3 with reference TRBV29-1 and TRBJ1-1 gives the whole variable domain SAVISQKPSRDICQRGTSLTIQCQVDSQVTMMFWYRQQPGQSLTLIATANQGSEATYESGFVIDKFPISRPNLTFSTLTVSNMSPEDSSIYLCSADRAFFGQGTRLTVV.

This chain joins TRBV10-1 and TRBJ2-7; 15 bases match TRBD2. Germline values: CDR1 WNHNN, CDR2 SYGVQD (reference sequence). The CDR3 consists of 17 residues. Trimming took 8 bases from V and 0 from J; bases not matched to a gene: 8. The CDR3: CASPGTSGRISSYEQYF. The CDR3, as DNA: TGCGCCAGCCCCGGGACTAGCGGGAGGATTAGCTCCTACGAGCAGTACTTC.

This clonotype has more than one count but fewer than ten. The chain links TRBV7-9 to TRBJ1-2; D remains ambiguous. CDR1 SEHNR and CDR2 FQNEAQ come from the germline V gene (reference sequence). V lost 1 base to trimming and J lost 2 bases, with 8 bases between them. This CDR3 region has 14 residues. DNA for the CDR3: TGTGCCAGCAGCTTAGGGGAATCCAACTATGGCTACACCTTC. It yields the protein CASSLGESNYGYTF.

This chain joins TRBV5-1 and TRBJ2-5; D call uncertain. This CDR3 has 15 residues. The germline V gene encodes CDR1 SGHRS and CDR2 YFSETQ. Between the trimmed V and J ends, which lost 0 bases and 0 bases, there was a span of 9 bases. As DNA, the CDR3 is TGCGCCAGCAGCTTGGCCGGGTCAGACCAAGAGACCCAGTACTTC. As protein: CASSLAGSDQETQYF.

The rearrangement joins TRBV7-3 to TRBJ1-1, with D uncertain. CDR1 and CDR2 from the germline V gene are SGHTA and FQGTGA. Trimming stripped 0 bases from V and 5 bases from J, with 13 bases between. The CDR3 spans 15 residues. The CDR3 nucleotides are TGTGCCAGCAGCTTAACGGGATCTGGTTGGACTGAAGCTTTCTTT. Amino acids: CASSLTGSGWTEAFF.

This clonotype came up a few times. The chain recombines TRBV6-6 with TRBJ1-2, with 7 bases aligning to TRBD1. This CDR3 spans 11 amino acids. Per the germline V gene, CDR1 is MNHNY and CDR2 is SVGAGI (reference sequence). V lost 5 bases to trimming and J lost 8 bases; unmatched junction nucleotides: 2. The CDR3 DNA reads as TGTGCCAGCAGTAACAGGGGCGGCTACACCTTC. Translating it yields CASSNRGGYTF.

The CDR3 spells CASSPPGGAGTYEQYF. The CDR3, as DNA: TGTGCCAGCTCACCACCGGGCGGGGCAGGGACCTACGAGCAGTACTTC. V usage is TRBV18 and J usage is TRBJ2-7; D is possibly TRBD2 (6 bases). Trimming shortened V by 0 bases and J by 2 bases, and 14 bases separated the two germline ends. The CDR3 totals 16 residues. CDR1 is KGHSH, CDR2 LQKENI, per germline.

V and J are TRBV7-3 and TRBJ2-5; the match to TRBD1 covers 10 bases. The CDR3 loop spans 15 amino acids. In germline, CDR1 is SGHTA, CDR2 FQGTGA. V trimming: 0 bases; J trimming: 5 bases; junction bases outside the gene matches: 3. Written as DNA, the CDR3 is TGTGCCAGCAGCTTAACGGGGGACAGGGGTGAGACCCAGTACTTC. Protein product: CASSLTGDRGETQYF.

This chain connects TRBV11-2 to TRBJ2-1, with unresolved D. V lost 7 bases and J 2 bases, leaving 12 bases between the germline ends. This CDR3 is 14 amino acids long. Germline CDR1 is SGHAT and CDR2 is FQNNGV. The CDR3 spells CASTQPGPYNEQFF. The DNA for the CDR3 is TGTGCCAGCACCCAACCCGGACCCTACAATGAGCAGTTCTTC.

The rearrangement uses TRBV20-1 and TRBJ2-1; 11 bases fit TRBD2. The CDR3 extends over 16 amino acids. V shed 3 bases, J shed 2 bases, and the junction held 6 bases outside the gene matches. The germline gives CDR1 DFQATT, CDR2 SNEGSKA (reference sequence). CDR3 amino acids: CSARATSGGTYNEQFF. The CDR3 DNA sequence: TGCAGTGCTAGGGCTACTAGCGGGGGTACCTACAATGAGCAGTTCTTC.